This is a list of T cell receptor beta chains from one sample in a study of memory CD4+ T cells and cytomegalovirus serostatus. TCRdb keeps only in-frame clones here, not all; method: immunoSEQ multiplex PCR. The profile shows some 67,000 clones, roughly three quarters of them singletons. The sample comprised memory CD4+ T cells from blood. The origin of the receptors is an adult in good health and CMV-seropositive. Each CDR3 is given with its conserved first and last residue. A D gene is named only where the DNA matches it firmly. Only part of the rows carry a size: once, few, many, or a class if the clone is expanded.

clone_size: NA
v_call: TRBV11-2
d_call: TRBD2
j_call: TRBJ2-1
cdr3_nt: TGTGCCAGCAGCTTAGCCTCCCAAACTCCGGCGGGGGGGGTCGATGAGCAGTTCTTC
cdr3_aa: CASSLASQTPAGGVDEQFF

clone_size: NA
v_call: TRBV9
d_call: NA
j_call: TRBJ1-1
cdr3_nt: TGTGCCAGCAGCTTAATACCGGGACCGAGGGGCACTGAAGCTTTCTTT
cdr3_aa: CASSLIPGPRGTEAFF

clone_size: NA
v_call: TRBV2
d_call: TRBD1
j_call: TRBJ1-3
cdr3_nt: TGTGCCAGCAGTGTGGAGGACAGGGCAACTGGAAACACCATATATTTT
cdr3_aa: CASSVEDRATGNTIYF

clone_size: NA
v_call: TRBV11-2
d_call: NA
j_call: TRBJ2-7
cdr3_nt: TGTGCCAGCAGCTTTCTGACAGAGCAGTACTTC
cdr3_aa: CASSFLTEQYF

clone_size: NA
v_call: TRBV10-3
d_call: NA
j_call: TRBJ2-3
cdr3_nt: TGTGCCATCAGTGGGGGGTATCAGACAGATACGCAGTATTTT
cdr3_aa: CAISGGYQTDTQYF

clone_size: NA
v_call: TRBV28
d_call: NA
j_call: TRBJ2-4
cdr3_nt: TGTGCCAGCAGTTCGGGGTGGGGGCCTATAGCCAAAAACATTCAGTACTTC
cdr3_aa: CASSSGWGPIAKNIQYF

clone_size: NA
v_call: TRBV11-3
d_call: TRBD1
j_call: TRBJ2-5
cdr3_nt: TGTGCCAGCAGCCCACAGGGGGCGGAGACCCAGTACTTC
cdr3_aa: CASSPQGAETQYF

clone_size: NA
v_call: TRBV13
d_call: NA
j_call: TRBJ2-5
cdr3_nt: TGTGCCAGCAGCTTACTGGGCCACGGAGAGACCCAGTACTTC
cdr3_aa: CASSLLGHGETQYF

clone_size: NA
v_call: TRBV4-2
d_call: NA
j_call: TRBJ2-1
cdr3_nt: TGTGCCAGCAGCCAACGTGCCGGGACCGGGTATGGTGAGCAGTTCTTC
cdr3_aa: CASSQRAGTGYGEQFF

clone_size: NA
v_call: TRBV4-1
d_call: TRBD1
j_call: TRBJ1-2
cdr3_nt: TGCGCCAGCAGCCTTCGAATCGGACAGGGTCGGGGCTACACCTTC
cdr3_aa: CASSLRIGQGRGYTF

clone_size: NA
v_call: TRBV4-2
d_call: NA
j_call: TRBJ2-7
cdr3_nt: TGTGCCAGCAGCCAAGGCAGCAAGCGGGCTACCTACGAGCAGTACTTC
cdr3_aa: CASSQGSKRATYEQYF

clone_size: NA
v_call: TRBV11-2
d_call: TRBD2
j_call: TRBJ2-7
cdr3_nt: TGTGCCAGCAGCACCTACAACCTAGCGGGGACCAGGGAGCAGTACTTC
cdr3_aa: CASSTYNLAGTREQYF

clone_size: NA
v_call: TRBV19
d_call: TRBD2
j_call: TRBJ2-3
cdr3_nt: TGTGCCAGTAGTATAGGGGCGGGAGCGGATACGCAGTATTTT
cdr3_aa: CASSIGAGADTQYF

clone_size: NA
v_call: TRBV6-1
d_call: NA
j_call: TRBJ2-1
cdr3_nt: TGTGCCAGCAGTGAAGGTCGAGCGGATGAGCAGTTCTTC
cdr3_aa: CASSEGRADEQFF

clone_size: once
v_call: TRBV25-1
d_call: NA
j_call: TRBJ1-2
cdr3_nt: TGTGCCAGCAGGCCCCAGGGCAACTATGGCTACACCTTC
cdr3_aa: CASRPQGNYGYTF

clone_size: NA
v_call: TRBV7-9
d_call: NA
j_call: TRBJ2-1
cdr3_nt: TGTGCCAGCAGTGGGGCCTACAATGAGCAGTTCTTC
cdr3_aa: CASSGAYNEQFF